A selection of T cell receptor beta chains follows, all from one sample in a study of T cells in Graves' hyperthyroidism and ophthalmopathy. TCRdb called the multiplex PCR reads again in MiXCR, with one record for every CDR3 protein. The table lists more than 550,000 distinct CDR3 sequences, around 15% of them singletons. The sequencing sample was made of blood. These receptors were obtained from a man in his fifties or sixties with Graves' hyperthyroidism. Both conserved end residues are part of each CDR3. The D gene is left open where the match is weak. Not all rows give a size; the values are once, few, many and, for expanded clones, a class.

abundance: NA
v_gene: TRBV20-1
d_gene: NA
j_gene: TRBJ2-3
CDR3nt: TGCAGTGCCGGGACCTACAGCACAGATACGCAGTATTTT
CDR3aa: CSAGTYSTDTQYF

abundance: many
v_gene: TRBV12-3/TRBV12-4
d_gene: NA
j_gene: TRBJ2-1
CDR3nt: TGTGCCAGCAGTCCAGGGGACCATTACAATGAGCAGTTCTTC
CDR3aa: CASSPGDHYNEQFF

abundance: few
v_gene: TRBV24-1
d_gene: NA
j_gene: TRBJ2-3
CDR3nt: TGTGCCACCAGTGCAGCGGACAGAACCAGGGATACGCAGTATTTT
CDR3aa: CATSAADRTRDTQYF

abundance: NA
v_gene: TRBV20-1
d_gene: TRBD1
j_gene: TRBJ2-5
CDR3nt: TGCAGTGCTTCAAGATACCGGGACAGGGAAGAGACCCAGTACTTC
CDR3aa: CSASRYRDREETQYF

abundance: few
v_gene: TRBV10-1
d_gene: TRBD2
j_gene: TRBJ2-3
CDR3nt: TGCGCCAGCAGAGGGACTAGCGGGGTCACAGATACGCAGTATTTT
CDR3aa: CASRGTSGVTDTQYF

abundance: many
v_gene: TRBV6-2/TRBV6-3
d_gene: TRBD2
j_gene: TRBJ2-7
CDR3nt: TGTGCCAGCAGACTTCTAGCGGGAGCGATCGAGCAGTACTTC
CDR3aa: CASRLLAGAIEQYF

abundance: NA
v_gene: TRBV5-1
d_gene: TRBD1
j_gene: TRBJ1-4
CDR3nt: TGCGCCAGCAGCTTCGACAGGGACGAAAAACTGTTTTTT
CDR3aa: CASSFDRDEKLFF

abundance: NA
v_gene: TRBV7-2
d_gene: NA
j_gene: TRBJ2-7
CDR3nt: TGTGCCAGCAGCTTAGCGGTGGGGACCCGCACCTACGAGCAGTACTTC
CDR3aa: CASSLAVGTRTYEQYF

abundance: many
v_gene: TRBV20-1
d_gene: NA
j_gene: TRBJ2-1
CDR3nt: TGCAGTGCTCTGAGGAGTGGTTCCTACAATGAGCAGTTCTTC
CDR3aa: CSALRSGSYNEQFF

abundance: NA
v_gene: TRBV6-6
d_gene: NA
j_gene: TRBJ2-1
CDR3nt: TGTGCCAGCAGTTACTCGGGGGGCCCCTACAATGAGCAGTTCTTC
CDR3aa: CASSYSGGPYNEQFF

abundance: many
v_gene: TRBV5-1
d_gene: TRBD2
j_gene: TRBJ2-1
CDR3nt: TGCGCCAGCAGCGCCAGCGGGAATACCTACAATGAGCAGTTCTTC
CDR3aa: CASSASGNTYNEQFF

abundance: NA
v_gene: TRBV2
d_gene: NA
j_gene: TRBJ2-7
CDR3nt: TGTGCCAGCAGTGAATCAACAGGAAGACACGAGCAGTACTTC
CDR3aa: CASSESTGRHEQYF

abundance: NA
v_gene: TRBV7-9
d_gene: NA
j_gene: TRBJ2-5
CDR3nt: TGTGCCAGCAGCTTATGGACAGTCCAAGAGACCCAGTACTTC
CDR3aa: CASSLWTVQETQYF

abundance: many
v_gene: TRBV3-1
d_gene: NA
j_gene: TRBJ2-7
CDR3nt: TGTGCCAGCAGCCAAGGCGAGGGCTACGAGCAGTACTTC
CDR3aa: CASSQGEGYEQYF

abundance: few
v_gene: TRBV18
d_gene: NA
j_gene: TRBJ1-5
CDR3nt: TGTGCCAGCTCACCCCCGGGAGGTGGGAATCAGCCCCAGCATTTT
CDR3aa: CASSPPGGGNQPQHF

abundance: many
v_gene: TRBV12-3/TRBV12-4
d_gene: NA
j_gene: TRBJ2-1
CDR3nt: TGTGCCAGCAGCCCGGCGGGTGGGGTGTCCAATGAGCAGTTCTTC
CDR3aa: CASSPAGGVSNEQFF

abundance: NA
v_gene: TRBV19
d_gene: TRBD2
j_gene: TRBJ2-2
CDR3nt: TGTGCCAGTAGTGAACTAGCGACTGGGGAGCTGTTTTTT
CDR3aa: CASSELATGELFF

abundance: many
v_gene: TRBV28
d_gene: NA
j_gene: TRBJ1-2
CDR3nt: TGTGCCAGCAGTTCGACAAACGGCTACACCTTC
CDR3aa: CASSSTNGYTF

abundance: NA
v_gene: TRBV20-1
d_gene: TRBD1
j_gene: TRBJ2-2
CDR3nt: TGCAGTGCTAGAGGGGCGCCGGGACAGCTCAACACCGGGGAGCTGTTTTTT
CDR3aa: CSARGAPGQLNTGELFF

abundance: many
v_gene: TRBV28
d_gene: NA
j_gene: TRBJ1-3
CDR3nt: TGTGCCAGCACCATAAGCACTAGGGGAAACACCATATATTTT
CDR3aa: CASTISTRGNTIYF

abundance: many
v_gene: TRBV5-5
d_gene: TRBD2
j_gene: TRBJ2-5
CDR3nt: TGTGCCAGCAGTTATACTAGCGGACAAGAGACCCAGTACTTC
CDR3aa: CASSYTSGQETQYF

abundance: many
v_gene: TRBV29-1
d_gene: TRBD2
j_gene: TRBJ2-7
CDR3nt: TGCAGCGTTGCTAACCGGGGGGACCCCTACGAGCAGTACTTC
CDR3aa: CSVANRGDPYEQYF

abundance: many
v_gene: TRBV2
d_gene: NA
j_gene: TRBJ2-1
CDR3nt: TGTGCCAGCAGCGATTCTAGAATTGAGCAGTTCTTC
CDR3aa: CASSDSRIEQFF

abundance: many
v_gene: TRBV7-2
d_gene: NA
j_gene: TRBJ2-5
CDR3nt: TGTGCCAGCAGCTCCGACAGCGTGACAACCGGGACCCAGTACTTC
CDR3aa: CASSSDSVTTGTQYF

abundance: NA
v_gene: TRBV28
d_gene: NA
j_gene: TRBJ2-6
CDR3nt: TGTGCCAGCGCCACCGGGGTCTCTGGGGCCAACGTCCTGACTTTC
CDR3aa: CASATGVSGANVLTF

abundance: few
v_gene: TRBV19
d_gene: NA
j_gene: TRBJ2-1
CDR3nt: TGTGCCAGTAGTCCTGTAGCGGCTCAGGAGCAGTTCTTC
CDR3aa: CASSPVAAQEQFF

abundance: many
v_gene: TRBV10-3
d_gene: NA
j_gene: TRBJ2-7
CDR3nt: TGTGCCATCAGCGCAAGGGACTACGAGCAGTACTTC
CDR3aa: CAISARDYEQYF

abundance: few
v_gene: TRBV7-9
d_gene: NA
j_gene: TRBJ2-2
CDR3nt: TGTGCCAGCAGCTTAGTTCTAGCGAGCACCGGGGAGCTGTTTTTT
CDR3aa: CASSLVLASTGELFF

abundance: many
v_gene: TRBV30
d_gene: NA
j_gene: TRBJ2-5
CDR3nt: TGTGCCTGGAGTCATGGACTTGGTCTTGCAGAGACCCAGTACTTC
CDR3aa: CAWSHGLGLAETQYF

abundance: many
v_gene: TRBV7-3
d_gene: NA
j_gene: TRBJ2-1
CDR3nt: TGTGCCAGCAGCAATCAGGGGTACAACAATGAGCAGTTCTTC
CDR3aa: CASSNQGYNNEQFF